The TCR beta chain under discussion was sequenced for a study of shared clonotypes between healthy human individuals. Regarding the study as a whole: Depth of sequencing was expected to influence donor clonotype sharing.

CDR1 and CDR2 (germline): SEHNR, FQNEAQ (reference sequence). V was shortened by 10 bases and J by 7 bases, with 19 bases between the two germline ends. The CDR3 runs to 14 residues. For this clone: The antigen is undetermined.

Data came from immunoSEQ multiplex PCR; TCRdb stores just in-frame clones and leaves some out. The sample comprises more than 400,000 clones, almost 97% of which are singletons, and approximately 0.06% rests with the top ten. The sample was naive CD4+ T cells sorted from blood. Subset noted: CD45RA+ positively selected. The receptor was isolated from a woman in her twenties or thirties in good health. The rearrangement links TRBV7-9 to TRBJ2-2, with D unclear. In DNA, the CDR3 is TGTGCCATATTACCGGGTGACGGTATCGGGGAGCTGTTTTTT. Amino acids: CAILPGDGIGELFF. The full variable domain, completed using reference TRBV7-9 and TRBJ2-2, is DTGVSQNPRHKITKRGQNVTFRCDPISEHNRLYWYRQTLGQGPEFLTYFQNEAQLEKSRLLSDRFSAERPKGSFSTLEIQRTEQGDSAMYLCAILPGDGIGELFFGEGSRLTVL.